The TCR beta chain described here comes from a study of T cells in Graves' hyperthyroidism and ophthalmopathy. General observations from the study: Patients with ophthalmopathy were separated from those with stable hyperthyroidism by a 13 V-J model.

From RNA transcripts, TCR beta CDR3 regions were amplified. A set of HTBI primers served as the primers for a first-round RT-PCR of the TCR CDR3. TCRdb reprocessed the multiplex PCR reads with MiXCR, giving one entry per CDR3 protein. In the table there are around 300,000 distinct CDR3 sequences, roughly 13% of which are singletons. The trim removed 5 bases at V and 7 bases at J, leaving 6 bases unmatched. Germline V gives CDR1 SGHVS, CDR2 FQNEAQ. The CDR3 runs 15 residues. In regard to this clonotype: The antigen is unknown.

This chain connects TRBV7-8 to TRBJ2-2, with TRBD2 matching 11 bases. The material sequenced was blood. The sequence was collected from a woman in her thirties with Graves' hyperthyroidism that later progressed to Graves' ophthalmopathy. The CDR3 protein is CASSKQGLAVGELFF. The CDR3 nucleotides read TGTGCCAGCAGCAAACAGGGACTAGCGGTCGGGGAGCTGTTTTTT.